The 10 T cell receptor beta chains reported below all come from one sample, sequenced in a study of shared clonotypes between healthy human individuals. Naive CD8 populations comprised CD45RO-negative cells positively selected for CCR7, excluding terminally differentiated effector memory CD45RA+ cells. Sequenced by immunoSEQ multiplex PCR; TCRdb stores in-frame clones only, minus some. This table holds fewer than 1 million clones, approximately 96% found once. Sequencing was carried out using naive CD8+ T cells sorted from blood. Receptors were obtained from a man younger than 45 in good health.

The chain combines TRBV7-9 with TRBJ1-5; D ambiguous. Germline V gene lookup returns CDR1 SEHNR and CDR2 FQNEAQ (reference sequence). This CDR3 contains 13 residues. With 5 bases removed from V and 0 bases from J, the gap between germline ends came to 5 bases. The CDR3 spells CASSVYSNQPQHF. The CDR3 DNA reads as TGTGCCAGCAGCGTATATAGCAATCAGCCCCAGCATTTT.

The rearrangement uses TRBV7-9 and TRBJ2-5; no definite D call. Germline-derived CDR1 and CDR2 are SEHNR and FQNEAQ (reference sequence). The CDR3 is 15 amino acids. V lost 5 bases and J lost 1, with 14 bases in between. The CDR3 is CASSLGQGTQETQYF. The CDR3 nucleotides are TGTGCCAGCAGCCTCGGCCAAGGCACCCAAGAGACCCAGTACTTC.

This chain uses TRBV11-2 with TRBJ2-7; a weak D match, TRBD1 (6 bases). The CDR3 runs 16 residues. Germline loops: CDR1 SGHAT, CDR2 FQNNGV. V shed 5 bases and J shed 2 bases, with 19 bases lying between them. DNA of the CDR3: TGTGCCAGCAGCCCCTGGGGTTCGACAGGTACCTACGAGCAGTACTTC. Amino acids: CASSPWGSTGTYEQYF. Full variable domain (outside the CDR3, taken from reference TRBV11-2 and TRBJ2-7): EAGVAQSPRYKIIEKRQSVAFWCNPISGHATLYWYQQILGQGPKLLIQFQNNGVVDDSQLPKDRFSAERLKGVDSTLKIQPAKLEDSAVYLCASSPWGSTGTYEQYFGPGTRLTVT.

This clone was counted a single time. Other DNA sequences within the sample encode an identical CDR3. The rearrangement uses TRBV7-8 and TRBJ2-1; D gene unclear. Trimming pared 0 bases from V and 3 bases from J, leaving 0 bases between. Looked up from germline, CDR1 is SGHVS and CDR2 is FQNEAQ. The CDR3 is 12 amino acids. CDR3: CASSLAYNEQFF. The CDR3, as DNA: TGTGCCAGCAGCTTAGCCTACAATGAGCAGTTCTTC. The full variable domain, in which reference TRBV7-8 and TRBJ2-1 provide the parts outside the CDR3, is GAGVSQSPRYKVAKRGQDVALRCDPISGHVSLFWYQQALGQGPEFLTYFQNEAQLDKSGLPSDRFFAERPEGSVSTLKIQRTQQEDSAVYLCASSLAYNEQFFGPGTRLTVL.

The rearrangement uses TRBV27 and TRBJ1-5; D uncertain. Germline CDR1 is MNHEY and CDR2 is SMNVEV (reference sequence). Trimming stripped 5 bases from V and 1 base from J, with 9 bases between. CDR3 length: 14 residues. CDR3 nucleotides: TGTGCCAGCAGTCACGACGGGAGCAATCAGCCCCAGCATTTT. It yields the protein CASSHDGSNQPQHF.

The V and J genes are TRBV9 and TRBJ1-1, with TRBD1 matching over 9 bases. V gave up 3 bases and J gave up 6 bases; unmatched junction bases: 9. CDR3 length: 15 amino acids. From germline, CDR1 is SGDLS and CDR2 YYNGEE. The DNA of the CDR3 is TGTGCCAGCAGCGCAACCACAGGGGGCCAAGCTGAAGCTTTCTTT. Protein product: CASSATTGGQAEAFF.

The CDR3 reads CASSSSRTGNTGELFF. The DNA of the CDR3 is TGTGCCAGCAGTTCTTCCCGGACAGGGAACACCGGGGAGCTGTTTTTT. The chain has TRBV28 and TRBJ2-2; TRBD1 aligns across 7 bases. J gave up 1 base and V 4 bases, and 6 bases lay outside the gene matches. CDR1 is MDHEN and CDR2 is SYDVKM in the germline V gene. The CDR3 totals 16 residues.

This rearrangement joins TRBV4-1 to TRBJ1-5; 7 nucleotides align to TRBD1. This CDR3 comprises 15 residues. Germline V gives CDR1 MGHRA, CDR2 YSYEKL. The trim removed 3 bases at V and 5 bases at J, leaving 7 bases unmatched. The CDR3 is CASSQAGTEDQPQHF. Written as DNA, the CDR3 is TGCGCCAGCAGCCAGGCCGGGACAGAGGATCAGCCCCAGCATTTT.

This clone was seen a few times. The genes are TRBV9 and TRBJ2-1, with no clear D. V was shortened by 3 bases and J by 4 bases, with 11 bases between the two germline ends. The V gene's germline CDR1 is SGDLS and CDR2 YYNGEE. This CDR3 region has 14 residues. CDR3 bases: TGTGCCAGCAGCGGTGGGAATCTGTACAATGAGCAGTTCTTC. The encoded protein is CASSGGNLYNEQFF.

DNA of the CDR3: TGCAGCGTGGGGGAGCAGGGCTACGAGCAGTACTTC. Protein: CSVGEQGYEQYF. The rearrangement links TRBV29-1 to TRBJ2-7; possibly TRBD1 or TRBD2 for D (5 bases each). In germline, CDR1 is SQVTM, CDR2 ANQGSEA. This CDR3 contains 12 residues. V gave up 6 bases and J gave up 3 bases, with 12 bases separating them.